Listed below are T cell receptor beta chains from one sample, sequenced in a study of shared clonotypes between healthy human individuals. Using immunoSEQ multiplex PCR, the repertoire was profiled, and TCRdb retains in-frame clones only, with some absent. This table holds some 1,900,000 clones, approximately 95% found once. Sequencing used naive CD8+ T cells sorted from blood. The receptors originated from a man younger than 35 in good health. Both conserved end residues are part of each CDR3. Fields, in order: CDR3 length, D gene, J gene, clone size, V gene, CDR3 DNA, CDR3 protein. A D gene is named only where the DNA matches it firmly. Clone size is not always given. Where it is, it says once, few, many or a class for expanded clones.

16	TRBD2	TRBJ2-1	.	TRBV7-2	TGTGCCAGCAGCCCGCGACTAGCGGGAGTTAGTAATGAGCAGTTCTTC	CASSPRLAGVSNEQFF
13	TRBD1	TRBJ2-7	few	TRBV11-2	TGTGCCAGCAGCTTAGTGACAGGGTTCGAGCAGTACTTC	CASSLVTGFEQYF
13	.	TRBJ2-2	.	TRBV27	TGTGCCAGCAGTTTATTGGGGACCGGGGAGCTGTTTTTT	CASSLLGTGELFF
14	.	TRBJ2-1	.	TRBV5-1	TGCGCCAGCAGCTTCAGGGTTTCCTACAATGAGCAGTTCTTC	CASSFRVSYNEQFF
13	.	TRBJ1-1	.	TRBV7-9	TGTGCCAGCAGCTTGACAGCTAACACTGAAGCTTTCTTT	CASSLTANTEAFF
13	.	TRBJ2-1	.	TRBV29-1	TGCAGCGTTCGACTAGTGAACTACAATGAGCAGTTCTTC	CSVRLVNYNEQFF
16	.	TRBJ2-7	.	TRBV28	TGTGCCAGCAGCCTATTCCAGGACACGGGCTCCTACGAGCAGTACTTC	CASSLFQDTGSYEQYF
14	.	TRBJ2-2	.	TRBV29-1	TGCAGCGTTGAAGATCTCGGTAACACCGGGGAGCTGTTTTTT	CSVEDLGNTGELFF
13	.	TRBJ1-1	.	TRBV9	TGTGCCAGCAGCTCGGGGGGCCGGACTGAAGCTTTCTTT	CASSSGGRTEAFF
14	.	TRBJ2-7	few	TRBV2	TGTGCCAGCAGTGAAGGACTCAGCTGGTACGAGCAGTACTTC	CASSEGLSWYEQYF
14	.	TRBJ2-7	.	TRBV6-1	TGTGCCAGCTCTGGGGGGCTCCAGCCCTACGAGCAGTACTTC	CASSGGLQPYEQYF
14	.	TRBJ2-2	.	TRBV6-5	TGTGCCAGCACTACGGGGCTGCACACCGGGGAGCTGTTTTTT	CASTTGLHTGELFF
14	.	TRBJ2-5	.	TRBV10-2	TGCGCCAGCAGTGAGGGGTACTACCAAGAGACCCAGTACTTC	CASSEGYYQETQYF
17	TRBD2	TRBJ2-5	.	TRBV7-9	TGTGCCAGCAGCCCCTGGACTAGCGGGGCACCTAGGGAGACCCAGTACTTC	CASSPWTSGAPRETQYF
13	.	TRBJ2-5	.	TRBV21-1	TGTGCCAGCAGCTCTGCGGGCCGGGAGACCCAGTACTTC	CASSSAGRETQYF
13	.	TRBJ2-7	.	TRBV7-9	TGTGCCAGCAGCTTCGGGGTAGCCTACGAGCAGTACTTC	CASSFGVAYEQYF